One sample yielded the 17 T cell receptor beta chains listed below, sequenced in a study of blood T cell repertoires in COVID-19. Repertoires were generated with immunoSEQ multiplex PCR, while TCRdb's copy carries only in-frame clones and drops some. The table lists tens of thousands of clones, more than 80% of them singletons. The specimen was peripheral blood. Receptors originate from a man in his 60s with acute or convalescent COVID-19.

CDR3 nucleotides: TGTGCCTGGCGGCAGAGGGCGAACACCGGGGAGCTGTTTTTT. It yields the protein CAWRQRANTGELFF. This chain links TRBV30 with TRBJ2-2, with a tentative D call TRBD2 (5 bases). The V gene lost 5 bases and the J gene lost 0 bases, with 10 bases spanning the gap. The CDR3 is 14 residues long. Germline V gene lookup returns CDR1 GTSNPN and CDR2 SVGIG (reference sequence).

V usage is TRBV27 and J usage is TRBJ2-7; D might be TRBD1 (6 bases). The CDR3 consists of 15 residues. Germline CDR1 reads MNHEY; CDR2 reads SMNVEV (reference sequence). V shed 6 bases and J shed 4 bases, with 19 bases lying between them. CDR3 residues: CASSRGQIRPYEQYF. In DNA form, the CDR3 reads TGTGCCAGCAGCCGGGGACAAATCAGGCCGTACGAGCAGTACTTC.

The chain uses TRBV5-1 and TRBJ2-3; perhaps TRBD2 as D (6 bases). The CDR3 is made up of 13 amino acids. From germline, CDR1 is SGHRS and CDR2 YFSETQ. V lost 1 base to trimming and J lost 6 bases, with 9 bases between them. DNA for the CDR3: TGCGCCAGCAGCTTGAGGAGGGCCGATACGCAGTATTTT. As protein: CASSLRRADTQYF.

The chain has TRBV2 and TRBJ2-2; D is unresolved. V was clipped by 8 bases and J by 5 bases, with 15 bases between them. Germline CDR1 is SNHLY and CDR2 is FYNNEI. The CDR3 extends over 14 amino acids. In nucleotides, the CDR3 is TGTGCCAGCGGGCCCCTCCTGCAAACCGGGGAGCTGTTTTTT. Amino acid sequence: CASGPLLQTGELFF.

V gene TRBV15 combines with J gene TRBJ1-2; D uncertain. Germline values: CDR1 LNHNV, CDR2 YYDKDF (reference sequence). Trimming removed 4 bases from V and 8 bases from J, with 17 bases in between. The CDR3 runs to 14 residues. DNA for the CDR3: TGTGCCACCAGCACCGACCTTGGGCCGGCAGGCTACACCTTC. This gives the protein CATSTDLGPAGYTF.

In this sample, this clone turned up once. The chain combines TRBV9 with TRBJ1-6; D unresolved. The V end was cut by 1 base, the J end by 3 bases, with 5 bases between. The CDR3 sequence is 14 residues long. Germline-derived CDR1 and CDR2 are SGDLS and YYNGEE. CDR3 region: CASSVKSYNSPLHF. The CDR3 nucleotides read TGTGCCAGCAGCGTAAAGAGCTATAATTCACCCCTCCACTTT.

The gene calls are TRBV9 and TRBJ2-1; D uncertain. The CDR3 covers 15 residues. Trimming shortened V by 0 bases and J by 0 bases, and 7 bases separated the two germline ends. Germline values: CDR1 SGDLS, CDR2 YYNGEE. The CDR3 DNA is TGTGCCAGCAGCGTAGGGCGACTCTCCTACAATGAGCAGTTCTTC. Encoded protein: CASSVGRLSYNEQFF.

V usage is TRBV9 and J usage is TRBJ1-2, with no clear D. The CDR3 extends over 14 amino acids. Germline V gives CDR1 SGDLS, CDR2 YYNGEE. V lost 0 bases, J lost 9 bases, and 15 bases lay in between. The CDR3 bases are TGTGCCAGCAGCGTAGCCGTACGCAGGATTTGCTACACCTTC. Encoded protein: CASSVAVRRICYTF.

The J gene is TRBJ1-3, the V gene TRBV6-1, with D maybe TRBD1 (6 bases). The CDR3 runs to 16 residues. The V end was cut by 3 bases, the J end by 0 bases, with 12 bases between. Germline loops: CDR1 MNHNS, CDR2 SASEGT. CDR3 in amino acids: CASSDQGSFSGNTIYF. In DNA, the CDR3 is TGTGCCAGCAGTGACCAGGGGTCCTTCTCTGGAAACACCATATATTTT.

This sequence joins TRBV28 and TRBJ2-1; 10 bases match TRBD2. The CDR3 runs to 15 residues. V dropped 5 bases and J dropped 5; count of bases not matched to a gene: 6. Germline V gene data show CDR1 as MDHEN and CDR2 as SYDVKM. The chain's CDR3 is CASSESGRANNEQFF. The CDR3 coding sequence is TGTGCCAGCAGTGAGAGCGGGAGGGCCAACAATGAGCAGTTCTTC.

This clone came up once. This sequence joins TRBV3-1 (or the pseudogene TRBV3-2) and TRBJ2-7; 11 positions match TRBD1. The CDR3 totals 15 residues. V lost 1 base, J lost 6 bases, and 5 bases stayed unmatched. Germline V CDR1 and CDR2: LGHDT, YNNKEL (reference sequence). In DNA form, the CDR3 reads TGTGCCAGCAGCCAAGTGGGGACAGGGGGTCGCGAGCAGTACTTC. Translated, it gives CASSQVGTGGREQYF.

This chain connects TRBV9 to TRBJ2-7, with D possibly matching TRBD1 (6 bases). The CDR3 covers 14 residues. Trimming removed 3 bases at V and 2 bases at J, with 12 bases between. CDR1 and CDR2 (germline): SGDLS, YYNGEE. The CDR3: CASSARGLAYEQYF. As DNA, the CDR3 is TGTGCCAGCAGCGCCAGGGGTTTGGCCTACGAGCAGTACTTC.

The chain carries TRBV5-1 and TRBJ2-3; a weak D match, TRBD2 (6 bases). Germline lookup yields CDR1 SGHRS and CDR2 YFSETQ. Trimming took 4 bases from V and 1 from J, leaving 28 bases between them. The CDR3 sequence is 20 residues long. CDR3 in amino acids: CASSPSPPGSSGARTDTQYF. CDR3 bases: TGCGCCAGCAGCCCGAGCCCGCCGGGCAGTAGCGGAGCCCGCACAGATACGCAGTATTTT.

J is TRBJ1-1 and V is TRBV28; 7 bases line up with TRBD1. V lost 4 bases and J lost 6; bases outside the gene matches: 17. The CDR3 totals 17 residues. Germline-derived CDR1 and CDR2 are MDHEN and SYDVKM. CDR3 in DNA: TGTGCCAGCAGTTCCCCTGCGGGGGGGCTAGGGGGCGCTGAAGCTTTCTTT. This codes for CASSSPAGGLGGAEAFF. The whole variable domain, filled in from reference TRBV28 and TRBJ1-1, reads DVKVTQSSRYLVKRTGEKVFLECVQDMDHENMFWYRQDPGLGLRLIYFSYDVKMKEKGDIPEGYSVSREKKERFSLILESASTNQTSMYLCASSSPAGGLGGAEAFFGQGTRLTVV.

The chain has TRBV27 and TRBJ1-2; 8 bases match TRBD1. Trimming took 6 bases from V and 7 from J; bases not matched to a gene: 10. The CDR3 extends over 14 amino acids. The germline CDR1 and CDR2 sequences are MNHEY and SMNVEV (reference sequence). The DNA for the CDR3 is TGTGCCAGCAGCCCACTGGGACAGGAGCGTGGCTACACCTTC. This codes for CASSPLGQERGYTF.

The chain joins TRBV11-2 to TRBJ2-7; 8 bases fit TRBD2. V gave up 3 bases and J gave up 0 bases; unmatched junction bases: 7. There are 16 residues in the CDR3. The germline V gene encodes CDR1 SGHAT and CDR2 FQNNGV. CDR3 nucleotides: TGTGCCAGCAGCTTTTCCACCGGGACTAGCTCCTACGAGCAGTACTTC. Amino acid sequence: CASSFSTGTSSYEQYF. Looking up the rest from reference TRBV11-2 and TRBJ2-7 gives the full variable domain: EAGVAQSPRYKIIEKRQSVAFWCNPISGHATLYWYQQILGQGPKLLIQFQNNGVVDDSQLPKDRFSAERLKGVDSTLKIQPAKLEDSAVYLCASSFSTGTSSYEQYFGPGTRLTVT.

The chain joins TRBV27 to TRBJ1-4; the match to TRBD1 covers 7 bases. The CDR3 is made up of 16 amino acids. The trim removed 3 bases at V and 0 bases at J, leaving 4 bases unmatched. CDR1 is MNHEY, CDR2 SMNVEV, per germline (reference sequence). The CDR3 coding sequence is TGTGCCAGCAGTTTTTCACAGGGGTCAACTAATGAAAAACTGTTTTTT. Translated: CASSFSQGSTNEKLFF. The complete variable domain, with remaining parts taken from reference TRBV27 and TRBJ1-4, reads EAQVTQNPRYLITVTGKKLTVTCSQNMNHEYMSWYRQDPGLGLRQIYYSMNVEVTDKGDVPEGYKVSRKEKRNFPLILESPSPNQTSLYFCASSFSQGSTNEKLFFGSGTQLSVL.